What follows describes a single TCR beta chain. Its specificity is unknown. V shed 6 bases and J shed 7 bases, with 9 bases lying between them. This CDR3 region has 12 residues. This entry comes from a study of T cell responses to AZD1222 COVID-19 vaccine. Turning to the study itself: Pooled samples include second doses given at about 4 or 12 weeks. Study-wide findings and caveats: With two AZD1222 doses given, Spike-specific TCR breadth and depth both rose. Regions 160-218 and 743-854 dominated among vaccine-associated CD4 TCRs spanning spike.

Only in-frame clones appear in the TCRdb table, and some are missing; sequencing was by immunoSEQ multiplex PCR. The data contain 150,000 to 200,000 clones, around nine tenths of them seen just once; the ten biggest clones take up about 3%. The chain carries TRBV12-3 or TRBV12-4 and TRBJ1-4; no firm D call. The sequence derives from an adult in good health. The sequencing here drew on peripheral blood, taken on day 0 of AZD1222 vaccination. The CDR3 nucleotides are TGTGCCAGCAGAGACTCCAGTGAAAAACTGTTTTTT. Protein product: CASRDSSEKLFF.